The T cell receptor beta chain under discussion was sequenced for a study of blood T cell repertoires in COVID-19. Study as a whole: From the United States, Italy and Spain came samples of acute and convalescent COVID-19. T cells, B-cell-depleted T cells, or PBMCs supplied cDNA or gDNA.

Germline CDR1 SGHAT, CDR2 FQNNGV. The CDR3 has 15 amino acids. The ends were cut back, 5 bases at V and 8 bases at J, with 21 bases in the middle. Original handling: Amplification of reference gene primers provided the estimated nucleated cell counts. Using immunoSEQ multiplex PCR, the repertoire was profiled, and TCRdb retains in-frame clones only, with some absent. V and J calls and clone size are as listed in that table; D and trimming were resolved from the DNA. The sample includes about 230,000 clones, less than 85% of them seen just once. The sequenced material came from peripheral blood. The TCR originated in a woman aged 70-85 years with active or convalescent COVID-19. The chain carries TRBV11-2 and TRBJ1-2; D not certain. This chain's CDR3 is CASSPQIAGGEGYTF. The CDR3 coding sequence is TGTGCCAGCAGCCCACAAATAGCGGGAGGAGAAGGCTACACCTTC.